This entry lists 14 T cell receptor beta chains sequenced from one sample in a study of T cells in localized non-small cell lung cancer. The assay was immunoSEQ multiplex PCR, and TCRdb's table has in-frame clones only and misses some. This table holds 60,000 to 75,000 clones, 81% found once. The sample in question was PBMCs, obtained before any cancer treatment. All receptors derive from a man between 40 and 69 years old with stage II lung adenocarcinoma.

V and J are TRBV19 and TRBJ1-2, with D possibly TRBD1 on 5 matching bases. The ends were cut back, 6 bases at V and 6 bases at J, with 20 bases in the middle. The CDR3 has 15 amino acids. Germline V gene lookup returns CDR1 LNHDA and CDR2 SQIVND (reference sequence). Here the CDR3 reads CASRLDTLNGDGYTF. In DNA form, the CDR3 reads TGTGCCAGTAGGCTGGACACGCTTAACGGTGATGGCTACACCTTC.

The gene calls are TRBV11-2 and TRBJ2-2; D call uncertain. In germline, CDR1 is SGHAT, CDR2 FQNNGV. This CDR3 is built from 12 residues. Between the trimmed V and J ends, which lost 4 bases and 8 bases, there was a span of 8 bases. The DNA of the CDR3 is TGTGCCAGCAGCTCGGATCGGGGGGAGCTGTTTTTT. As protein: CASSSDRGELFF.

The chain employs TRBV6-1 and TRBJ2-5; 10 bases fit TRBD1. With V trimmed by 4 bases and J by 5 bases, 4 bases remained unmatched. Looked up from germline, CDR1 is MNHNS and CDR2 is SASEGT. This CDR3 comprises 14 residues. This CDR3 reads CASSVDRGLETQYF. CDR3 bases: TGTGCCAGCAGTGTAGACAGGGGGCTGGAGACCCAGTACTTC.

The chain carries TRBV19 and TRBJ2-5; D possibly matches TRBD1 or TRBD2 (5 bases each). CDR3 size: 13 residues. The V gene's germline CDR1 is LNHDA and CDR2 SQIVND (reference sequence). Between the trimmed V and J ends, which lost 5 bases and 5 bases, there was a span of 12 bases. CDR3 protein: CASSVRERETQYF. The CDR3 nucleotides read TGTGCCAGTAGTGTCAGGGAGAGGGAGACCCAGTACTTC. Looking up the rest from reference TRBV19 and TRBJ2-5 gives the full variable domain: DGGITQSPKYLFRKEGQNVTLSCEQNLNHDAMYWYRQDPGQGLRLIYYSQIVNDFQKGDIAEGYSVSREKKESFPLTVTSAQKNPTAFYLCASSVRERETQYFGPGTRLLVL.

The chain uses TRBV4-3 and TRBJ1-4; D gene uncertain. Per germline, CDR1 LGHNA and CDR2 YSLEER. V was cut by 0 bases and J by 4 bases, with 9 bases left in between. CDR3 length: 15 amino acids. The CDR3, as DNA: TGCGCCAGCAGCCAAGATGGCGCTAGTAATGAAAAACTGTTTTTT. As protein: CASSQDGASNEKLFF.

V usage is TRBV9 and J usage is TRBJ1-5; D perhaps matches TRBD1 (5 bases). CDR3 size: 15 residues. V lost 4 bases to trimming and J lost 4 bases, with 15 bases between them. The germline CDR1 and CDR2 sequences are SGDLS and YYNGEE. The CDR3 sequence: CASSSDGTVNQPQHF. The DNA for the CDR3 is TGTGCCAGCAGCTCCGACGGGACGGTTAATCAGCCCCAGCATTTT.

CDR3 bases: TGTGCCAGCAGCTACCGGACTAGCGGGATTGGGTACGAGCAGTACTTC. This codes for CASSYRTSGIGYEQYF. The chain employs TRBV21-1 and TRBJ2-7; whether TRBD2, the table's D call, matches the DNA was not checked. TRBV21-1 is a pseudogene locus. The CDR3 extends over 16 amino acids.

Only one count was recorded for this clone. The chain is built from TRBV11-2 and TRBJ2-5, with D possibly matching TRBD1 (5 bases). Trimming shortened V by 0 bases and J by 10 bases, and 9 bases separated the two germline ends. The CDR3 covers 12 residues. Germline CDR1 reads SGHAT; CDR2 reads FQNNGV. In DNA form, the CDR3 reads TGTGCCAGCAGCTTAGATAGGGGCGGCCAGTACTTC. Its protein product is CASSLDRGGQYF.

V is TRBV6-5 and J is TRBJ1-3; D perhaps matches TRBD1 (5 bases). CDR3 size: 14 residues. Germline V gives CDR1 MNHEY, CDR2 SVGAGI. V shed 7 bases and J shed 3 bases, with 13 bases lying between them. The CDR3 nucleotides are TGTGCCAGCATGGGGCAAGGAGGTGGAAACACCATATATTTT. As protein: CASMGQGGGNTIYF.

The rearrangement uses TRBV29-1 and TRBJ2-7, with TRBD2 as a possible D gene (5 bases). V was clipped by 4 bases and J by 0 bases, with 10 bases between them. Germline CDR1 and CDR2: SQVTM and ANQGSEA. CDR3 length equals 13 residues. The CDR3 nucleotides read TGCAGCGTTGCTAAGCGGTTCTCCTACGAGCAGTACTTC. Protein product: CSVAKRFSYEQYF.

The V call is TRBV4-1, the J call TRBJ2-7; 7 nucleotides agree with TRBD2. Losses at the gene ends were 1 base for V and 4 bases for J; bases not matched to a gene: 10. Looked up from germline, CDR1 is MGHRA and CDR2 is YSYEKL. The length of the CDR3 is 16 residues. CDR3 in DNA: TGCGCCAGCAGCCAAGCTAGCGGAGGGGTGTTTTACGAGCAGTACTTC. This codes for CASSQASGGVFYEQYF.

This sequence joins TRBV29-1 and TRBJ1-1; D is possibly TRBD1 (6 bases). The CDR3 extends over 12 amino acids. Germline V lookup: CDR1 SQVTM, CDR2 ANQGSEA. V was trimmed by 3 bases and J by 8 bases, leaving 13 bases between them. The CDR3 here is CSVDQTGSEAFF. CDR3 coding DNA: TGCAGCGTTGACCAAACAGGGTCGGAAGCTTTCTTT.

The gene calls are TRBV7-3 and TRBJ2-5, with D maybe TRBD1 (5 bases). The CDR3 length is 16 residues. V was trimmed by 0 bases and J by 5 bases, leaving 16 bases between them. Germline CDR1 and CDR2: SGHTA and FQGTGA. CDR3 in amino acids: CASSLTLSGPYETQYF. CDR3 nucleotide sequence: TGTGCCAGCAGCTTAACGTTGTCAGGGCCGTACGAGACCCAGTACTTC. The whole variable domain, remainder taken from reference TRBV7-3 and TRBJ2-5, is GAGVSQTPSNKVTEKGKYVELRCDPISGHTALYWYRQSLGQGPEFLIYFQGTGAADDSGLPNDRFFAVRPEGSVSTLKIQRTERGDSAVYLCASSLTLSGPYETQYFGPGTRLLVL.

The chain carries TRBV18 and TRBJ2-1; D call uncertain. Germline V CDR1 and CDR2: KGHSH, LQKENI. The ends were cut back, 4 bases at V and 7 bases at J, with 11 bases in the middle. This CDR3 has 13 residues. Here the CDR3 reads CASSRGRLNEQFF. CDR3 in DNA: TGTGCCAGCTCACGAGGCCGCCTAAATGAGCAGTTCTTC.